Listed below are T cell receptor beta chains from one sample, sequenced in a study of shared clonotypes between healthy human individuals. Produced via immunoSEQ multiplex PCR; TCRdb's table is partial and in-frame only. Of more than 400,000 clones detected, about 96% appear once; the ten largest clones hold under 0.06%. Sequenced sample: naive CD4+ T cells sorted from blood. The source is a young woman in good health. The CDR3 runs from the conserved cysteine through the conserved F or W. The D gene is left open where the match is weak. Rows give clone size only sometimes, using once, few, many, or a class for an expanded clone.

d_gene	abundance	v_gene	j_gene	CDR3aa	CDR3nt
TRBD1	once	TRBV28	TRBJ1-6	CASSLQGAGGNSPLHF	TGTGCCAGCAGTTTACAGGGGGCAGGTGGGAATTCACCCCTCCACTTT
TRBD1	once	TRBV9	TRBJ1-5	CASSVGTGVSNQPQHF	TGTGCCAGCAGCGTAGGTACAGGGGTGAGCAATCAGCCCCAGCATTTT
TRBD1	once	TRBV11-3	TRBJ1-1	CASSRTGLGTEAFF	TGTGCCAGCAGCCGGACAGGACTTGGCACTGAAGCTTTCTTT
TRBD1	NA	TRBV2	TRBJ1-2	CASRVVGTGGESDYTF	TGTGCCAGCAGAGTGGTCGGGACAGGGGGCGAGAGTGACTACACCTTC
NA	NA	TRBV5-1	TRBJ2-7	CASRPQVSSYEQYF	TGCGCCAGCAGACCTCAGGTGAGCTCCTACGAGCAGTACTTC
NA	NA	TRBV27	TRBJ2-7	CASSLGRTGYEQYF	TGTGCCAGCAGTTTGGGACGGACCGGCTACGAGCAGTACTTC
TRBD2	NA	TRBV2	TRBJ2-7	CASSPGLDYEQYF	TGTGCCAGCAGTCCGGGACTAGATTACGAGCAGTACTTC
NA	NA	TRBV2	TRBJ1-2	CASSGVPIPYGYTF	TGTGCCAGCAGTGGAGTACCAATCCCTTATGGCTACACCTTC
NA	NA	TRBV18	TRBJ1-1	CASSTTGHDTEAFF	TGTGCCAGCTCAACGACGGGACACGACACTGAAGCTTTCTTT
NA	NA	TRBV5-1	TRBJ1-1	CASSWTVDTEAFF	TGCGCCAGCAGCTGGACAGTTGACACTGAAGCTTTCTTT
TRBD2	NA	TRBV19	TRBJ2-3	CASSLGLAVKGADTQYF	TGTGCCAGTAGTTTGGGACTAGCGGTGAAGGGGGCAGATACGCAGTATTTT
NA	NA	TRBV11-2	TRBJ1-1	CASSLGAGGRTEAFF	TGTGCCAGCAGCTTAGGGGCGGGAGGTCGCACTGAAGCTTTCTTT
NA	NA	TRBV11-3	TRBJ1-2	CASSLAGLRGYTF	TGTGCCAGCAGCTTAGCCGGTTTGCGTGGCTACACCTTC
TRBD1	NA	TRBV6-1	TRBJ1-1	CASTGQPNTEAFF	TGTGCCAGCACGGGACAGCCTAACACTGAAGCTTTCTTT
NA	NA	TRBV5-1	TRBJ1-1	CASSPQVAGHTEAFF	TGCGCCAGCAGCCCCCAGGTGGCAGGGCACACTGAAGCTTTCTTT